The source of this T cell receptor beta chain is a study of blood T cell repertoires in COVID-19. Study context: Samples taken during acute and convalescent COVID-19 were collected in the United States, Italy and Spain. Sources were T cells, B-cell-depleted T cells, or PBMCs; the material itself was cDNA or gDNA.

As processed by the authors: The authors estimated nucleated cell counts from reference gene primer amplification. Profiling relied on immunoSEQ multiplex PCR, and the TCRdb table lists in-frame clones only, not all of them. The V and J calls and clone size were taken over from that table, and D and trimming were inferred from the DNA. The data hold about 73,000 clones, with approximately 80% observed a single time. The germline V gene encodes CDR1 SGHDN and CDR2 FVKESK. Deletions cut 4 bases from V and 3 bases from J, with 10 bases between. The CDR3 consists of 13 residues. This clonotype was obtained from a man of 80 years or more with active or convalescent COVID-19. Source material: peripheral blood. The chain employs TRBV14 and TRBJ2-7, with TRBD2 as a possible D gene (5 bases). CDR3 loop: CASSPGNYYEQYF. The CDR3 DNA is TGTGCCAGCAGCCCCGGGAACTACTACGAGCAGTACTTC.